This T cell receptor beta chain appears in the sequencing data of a study of shared clonotypes between healthy human individuals. Study-level information: Plates per donor: three CD4 naive, three CD4 memory, two CD8 naive, one CD8 memory. Study-level findings and limits: A small donor pool kept down the genetic and exposure-history diversity that was represented. Clonotypes shared by all four donors outscored non-shared clonotypes in generation probability.

Naivety among CD8 cells was defined by CD45RO negativity and positive CCR7 selection, thereby excluding terminally differentiated effector memory CD45RA+ cells. Data came from immunoSEQ multiplex PCR; TCRdb stores just in-frame clones and leaves some out. The repertoire includes some 1,900,000 clones, roughly 95% of them detected once, and around 1% sits in the top ten. As regards this clone: Antigen unknown.

Sequenced sample: naive CD8+ T cells sorted from blood. The clonotype originates from a man younger than 35 in good health.

Here the CDR3 reads CASSSSTGYGYTF. CDR3 in DNA: TGTGCCAGCAGCTCTTCCACAGGGTATGGCTACACCTTC. This chain connects TRBV9 to TRBJ1-2, with a weak D call TRBD1 (6 bases). The CDR3 extends over 13 amino acids. Trimming removed 4 bases at V and 5 bases at J, with 12 bases between. Germline V CDR1 and CDR2: SGDLS, YYNGEE.